Listed below are T cell receptor beta chains from one sample, sequenced in a study of radiation and T cells in renal cell carcinoma. The repertoire was sequenced with immunoSEQ multiplex PCR; TCRdb's copy has only in-frame clones and lacks some. Among about 120,000 clones listed, about 81% were seen once. The sample was blood, taken from a patient whose treatment included radiotherapy and nephrectomy. These receptors were obtained from a woman in her fifties or sixties with renal cell carcinoma. The CDR3 runs from the conserved cysteine through the conserved F or W. The D gene is left open where the match is weak. Size tells how often a clone was seen (once, few, many) or the class of an expanded clone, and some rows leave it out.

>NA|TRBD2|TRBJ2-1|TRBV29-1
CSALTSGSNEQFF
TGCAGCGCCCTCACGAGCGGGAGCAATGAGCAGTTCTTC
>NA|TRBD1|TRBJ2-5|TRBV7-7
CASSTRRAGQGETQYF
TGTGCTAGCAGCACCCGGAGGGCTGGACAGGGAGAGACCCAGTACTTC
>NA|NA|TRBJ2-7|TRBV28
CASSSGPMDEQYF
TGTGCCAGCAGTTCGGGACCCATGGATGAGCAGTACTTC
>NA|NA|TRBJ1-1|TRBV7-3
CASSFSPILNTEAFF
TGTGCCAGCAGCTTTTCGCCCATTTTGAACACTGAAGCTTTCTTT
>NA|TRBD2|TRBJ2-7|TRBV4-3
CASSQSHPSGSYEQYF
TGCGCCAGCAGCCAGTCCCACCCGAGCGGGAGCTACGAGCAGTACTTC
>NA|TRBD2|TRBJ2-1|TRBV7-2
CASSPGLAADEQFF
TGTGCCAGCAGCCCCGGACTAGCGGCTGATGAGCAGTTCTTC
>few|NA|TRBJ1-1|TRBV30
CAWSPGGMNTEAFF
TGTGCCTGGAGCCCCGGGGGGATGAACACTGAAGCTTTCTTT
>NA|TRBD2|TRBJ2-3|TRBV15
CATSRDIIRSGGVMATDTQYF
TGTGCCACCAGCAGAGATATAATCAGGAGCGGGGGGGTAATGGCCACAGATACGCAGTATTTT
>NA|TRBD2|TRBJ2-4|TRBV19
CASTGASGTNIQYF
TGTGCCAGTACGGGGGCTAGCGGGACAAACATTCAGTACTTC
>NA|NA|TRBJ1-1|TRBV10-3
CAISERSGGTEAFF
TGTGCCATCAGTGAACGCTCGGGGGGTACTGAAGCTTTCTTT
>NA|NA|TRBJ1-5|TRBV21-1
CASSKDPGTGRRSNQPQHF
TGTGCCAGCAGCAAAGATCCCGGGACAGGGCGCCGGTCCAATCAGCCCCAGCATTTT
>medium-sized|NA|TRBJ2-7|TRBV7-8
CASSRLRGAASYEQYF
TGTGCCAGCAGCCGATTGCGGGGCGCTGCCTCCTACGAGCAGTACTTC
>NA|TRBD1|TRBJ2-5|TRBV10-3
CAISDRDRETQYF
TGTGCCATCAGTGACCGGGACAGGGAGACCCAGTACTTC
>NA|NA|TRBJ2-1|TRBV28
CASSFTGSSYNEQFF
TGTGCCAGCAGTTTCACCGGGAGCTCCTACAATGAGCAGTTCTTC
>once|NA|TRBJ2-5|TRBV5-1
CASSPGGPQETQYF
TGCGCCAGCAGCCCCGGGGGCCCCCAAGAGACCCAGTACTTC
>NA|TRBD1|TRBJ1-3|TRBV4-1
CASSLTGGQGSGNTIYF
TGCGCCAGCAGCCTGACAGGGGGTCAGGGCTCTGGAAACACCATATATTTT
>NA|NA|TRBJ2-7|TRBV19
CASSIGKVGVYEQYF
TGTGCCAGTAGTATAGGAAAGGTCGGGGTGTACGAGCAGTACTTC
>NA|TRBD2|TRBJ2-1|TRBV9
CASSAPRLAGSSYNEQFF
TGTGCCAGCAGCGCCCCCCGACTAGCGGGCTCTTCCTACAATGAGCAGTTCTTC
>NA|TRBD1|TRBJ1-2|TRBV4-1
CASSQDYQGDYGYTF
TGCGCCAGCAGCCAAGATTATCAGGGGGACTATGGCTACACCTTC
>once|NA|TRBJ2-2|TRBV9
CASSVGSGYNTGELFF
TGTGCCAGCAGCGTAGGTTCAGGCTACAACACCGGGGAGCTGTTTTTT
>NA|NA|TRBJ2-5|TRBV19
CASSRGSVQETQYF
TGTGCCAGTAGTAGGGGGTCAGTCCAAGAGACCCAGTACTTC
>NA|TRBD1|TRBJ1-1|TRBV14
CASSRFGTDAKGAFF
TGTGCCAGCAGCCGGTTTGGGACAGACGCTAAGGGAGCTTTCTTT
>NA|NA|TRBJ2-7|TRBV5-1
CASSLEYPLRHEQYF
TGCGCCAGCAGCTTGGAGTATCCGCTTCGCCACGAGCAGTACTTC
>NA|NA|TRBJ1-2|TRBV5-1
CASSSRLIGDGYTF
TGCGCCAGCAGCTCCCGCCTCATAGGAGATGGCTACACCTTT
>few|NA|TRBJ2-1|TRBV2
CASRGDGTRQFF
TGTGCCAGCAGAGGAGACGGGACTCGACAGTTCTTC
>NA|TRBD2|TRBJ2-1|TRBV5-5
CASSPGGSSYNEQFF
TGTGCCAGCAGCCCCGGGGGGAGCTCCTACAATGAGCAGTTCTTC
>NA|NA|TRBJ2-1|TRBV5-6
CASSLDSSSYNEQFF
TGTGCCAGCAGCTTGGACAGTAGCTCCTACAATGAGCAGTTCTTC
>NA|TRBD1|TRBJ2-1|TRBV5-1
CASSLGQGGSNEQFF
TGCGCCAGCAGCCTAGGACAGGGCGGTAGTAATGAGCAGTTCTTC
>NA|NA|TRBJ1-2|TRBV28
CASSPGYGYTF
TGTGCCAGCAGTCCAGGGTATGGCTACACCTTC
>NA|NA|TRBJ2-1|TRBV7-6
CASSLVGDQAEQFF
TGTGCCAGCAGCTTAGTTGGGGATCAAGCTGAGCAGTTCTTC
>NA|NA|TRBJ2-3|TRBV11-2
CASSLEGPANTQYF
TGTGCCAGCAGCTTAGAAGGACCGGCGAATACGCAGTATTTT
>NA|TRBD2|TRBJ2-2|TRBV11-2
CASSLSHLTSGIGELFF
TGTGCCAGCAGCTTATCGCACCTGACTAGCGGGATCGGGGAGCTGTTTTTT
>NA|NA|TRBJ2-1|TRBV6-5
CASSRNNEQFF
TGTGCCAGCAGTCGTAACAATGAGCAGTTCTTC
>few|TRBD1|TRBJ1-5|TRBV7-3
CASSLTGPGEPQHF
TGTGCCAGCAGCCTGACAGGGCCAGGGGAGCCCCAGCATTTT
>NA|TRBD1|TRBJ1-6|TRBV5-1
CASSQPGQGYWSYNSPLHF
TGCGCCAGCAGCCAGCCGGGACAGGGGTATTGGTCCTATAATTCACCCCTCCACTTT
>NA|NA|TRBJ1-4|TRBV7-2
CASSLGPTTTNEKLFF
TGTGCCAGCAGCTTGGGCCCAACGACCACTAATGAAAAACTGTTTTTT